The following is a T cell receptor beta chain sequence with its context. The antigen is unknown. The CDR3 contains 16 residues. CDR1 is MNHEY and CDR2 is SMNVEV in the germline V gene (reference sequence). J lost 4 bases, V lost 5 bases, and 8 bases had no gene match. Checkpoint therapy with ipilimumab 1 mg/kg began 14 to 28 days after transplant. This table comes from immunoSEQ multiplex PCR, and its TCRdb copy is limited to in-frame clones, with some not included. Of about 40,000 clones listed, 92% were seen once; the top ten hold over 0.85%. The source of the sample is a study of ipilimumab plus nivolumab after autologous stem cell transplantation. Study-wide context: Patients received a median of about five ipilimumab and 8 or 9 nivolumab doses. General observations from the study: Per the authors, repertoire, Treg and microbiota data justify further study.

This TCR derives from a male donor with multiple myeloma. Here the sequenced sample was PBMCs, taken in a trial of ipilimumab plus nivolumab as post-transplant consolidation. This sequence joins TRBV27 and TRBJ2-3, with TRBD2 identical over 11 bases. CDR3 amino acids: CASSLFSGRGSDTQYF. For the CDR3, the DNA is TGTGCCAGCAGTCTCTTTAGCGGGAGGGGCTCAGATACGCAGTATTTT.